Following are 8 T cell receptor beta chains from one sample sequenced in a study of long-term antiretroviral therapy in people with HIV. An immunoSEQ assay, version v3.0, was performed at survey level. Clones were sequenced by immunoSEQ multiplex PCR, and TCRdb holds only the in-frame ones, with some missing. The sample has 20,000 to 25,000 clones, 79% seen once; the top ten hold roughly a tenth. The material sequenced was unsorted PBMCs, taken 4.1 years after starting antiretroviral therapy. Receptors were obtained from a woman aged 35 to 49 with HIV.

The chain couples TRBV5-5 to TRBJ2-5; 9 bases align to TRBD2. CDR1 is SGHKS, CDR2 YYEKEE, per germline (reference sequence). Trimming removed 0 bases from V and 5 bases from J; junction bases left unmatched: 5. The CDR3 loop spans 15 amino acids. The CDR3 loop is CASSLEAGGWETQYF. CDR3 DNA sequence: TGTGCCAGCAGCTTGGAGGCGGGAGGGTGGGAGACCCAGTACTTC.

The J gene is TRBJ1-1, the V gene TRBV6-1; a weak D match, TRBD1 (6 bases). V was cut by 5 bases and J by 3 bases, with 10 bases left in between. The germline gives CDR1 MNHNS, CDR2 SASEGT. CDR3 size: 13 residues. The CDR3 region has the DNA TGTGCCAGCAGTAGACAGGTCTACACTGAAGCTTTCTTT. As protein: CASSRQVYTEAFF.

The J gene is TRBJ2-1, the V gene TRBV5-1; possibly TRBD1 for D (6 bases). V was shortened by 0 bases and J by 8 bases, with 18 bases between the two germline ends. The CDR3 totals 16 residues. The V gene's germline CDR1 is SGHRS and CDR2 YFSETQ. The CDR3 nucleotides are TGCGCCAGCAGCTTGGATGGGTGGGGGCTTGAAGATGAGCAGTTCTTC. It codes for CASSLDGWGLEDEQFF.

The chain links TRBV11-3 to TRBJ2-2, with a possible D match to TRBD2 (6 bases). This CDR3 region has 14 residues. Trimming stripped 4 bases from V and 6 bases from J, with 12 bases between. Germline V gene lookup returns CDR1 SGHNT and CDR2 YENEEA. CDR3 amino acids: CASSSRLGAGELFF. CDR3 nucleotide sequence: TGTGCCAGCAGCTCTCGACTAGGGGCCGGGGAGCTGTTTTTT.

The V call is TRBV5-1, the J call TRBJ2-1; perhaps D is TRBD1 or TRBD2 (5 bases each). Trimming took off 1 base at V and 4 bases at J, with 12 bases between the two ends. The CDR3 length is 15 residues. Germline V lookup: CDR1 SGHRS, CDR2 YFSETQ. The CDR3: CASSLRGENYNEQFF. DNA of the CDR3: TGCGCCAGCAGCTTGAGAGGGGAGAATTACAATGAGCAGTTCTTC.

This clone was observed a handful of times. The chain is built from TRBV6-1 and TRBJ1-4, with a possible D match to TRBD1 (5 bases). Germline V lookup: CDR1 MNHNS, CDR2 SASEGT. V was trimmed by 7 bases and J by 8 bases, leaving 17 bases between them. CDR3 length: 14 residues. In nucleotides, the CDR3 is TGTGCCAGCACCTTCGCGCGGGGGAAAGAAAAACTGTTTTTT. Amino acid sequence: CASTFARGKEKLFF.

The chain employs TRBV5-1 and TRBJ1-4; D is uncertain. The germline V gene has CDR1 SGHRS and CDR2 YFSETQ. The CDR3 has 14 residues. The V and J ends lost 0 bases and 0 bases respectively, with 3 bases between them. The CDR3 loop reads CASSLGATNEKLFF. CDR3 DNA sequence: TGCGCCAGCAGCTTGGGAGCAACTAATGAAAAACTGTTTTTT.

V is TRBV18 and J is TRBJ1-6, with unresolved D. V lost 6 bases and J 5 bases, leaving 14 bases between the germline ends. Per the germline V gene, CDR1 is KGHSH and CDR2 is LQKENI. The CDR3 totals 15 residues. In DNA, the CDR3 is TGTGCCAGCTCCCCCGGGCCTCCGCATAATTCACCCCTCCACTTT. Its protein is CASSPGPPHNSPLHF.